The 23 T cell receptor beta chains reported below all come from one sample, sequenced in a study of shared clonotypes between healthy human individuals. The table came from immunoSEQ multiplex PCR; TCRdb's copy has only in-frame clones and leaves some out. The data contain around 370,000 clones, roughly 96% of them singletons. The sequenced sample was memory CD8+ T cells sorted from blood. Sample subset: CD45RO+ cells pooled with CCR7-negative TemRA cells. The source of these receptors is a man under 40 in good health.

This CDR3 reads CASSIRGPRETQYF. CDR3 sequence (DNA): TGTGCCAGTAGTATTCGGGGCCCGAGGGAGACCCAGTACTTC. The V call is TRBV19, the J call TRBJ2-5, with D perhaps assigned TRBD1 or TRBD2 (5 bases each). The CDR3 contains 14 residues. Trimming pared 3 bases from V and 5 bases from J, leaving 13 bases between. Germline CDR1 LNHDA, CDR2 SQIVND (reference sequence).

The rearrangement links TRBV11-3 to TRBJ2-1; 8 nucleotides match TRBD2. V dropped 3 bases and J dropped 4; count of bases not matched to a gene: 5. The germline V gene encodes CDR1 SGHNT and CDR2 YENEEA. CDR3 length: 15 residues. CDR3 sequence reads: CASSFGREGYNEQFF. The CDR3 DNA sequence: TGTGCCAGCAGCTTTGGTCGGGAGGGGTACAATGAGCAGTTCTTC.

The rearrangement links TRBV10-3 to TRBJ2-1; the match to TRBD1 covers 10 bases. Germline V gives CDR1 ENHRY, CDR2 SYGVKD. The CDR3 runs 20 residues. V shed 3 bases and J 7 bases; nucleotides not matched to a gene: 21. The CDR3 sequence: CAISDSWDRGTTPVGNEQFF. Written as DNA, the CDR3 is TGTGCCATCAGTGACTCGTGGGACAGGGGAACCACACCCGTCGGTAATGAGCAGTTCTTC.

This chain connects TRBV18 to TRBJ1-1; 7 positions match TRBD1. Germline V gene lookup returns CDR1 KGHSH and CDR2 LQKENI. CDR3 length equals 14 residues. V shed 3 bases and J 4 bases; nucleotides not matched to a gene: 5. The CDR3 DNA is TGTGCCAGCTCACCGTACACAGGGGCCACTGAAGCTTTCTTT. It codes for CASSPYTGATEAFF.

CDR3 nucleotide sequence: TGTGCCAGCAGTCTACAGGGGGCGCGGGGAAACACCATATATTTT. It yields the protein CASSLQGARGNTIYF. V is TRBV6-5 and J is TRBJ1-3; TRBD1 matches at 9 bases. CDR3 length: 15 residues. Germline CDR1 and CDR2: MNHEY and SVGAGI. V gave up 5 bases and J gave up 4 bases; unmatched junction bases: 6.

This chain connects TRBV28 to TRBJ2-3; the D gene is possibly TRBD2 (5 bases). The V gene lost 5 bases and the J gene lost 3 bases, with 6 bases spanning the gap. Per the germline V gene, CDR1 is MDHEN and CDR2 is SYDVKM. The CDR3 contains 12 residues. CDR3 sequence (DNA): TGTGCCAGCAGTCTAGCAACAGATACGCAGTATTTT. Residues: CASSLATDTQYF.

CDR3: CASMDRGHNEQFF. In nucleotides, the CDR3 is TGTGCCAGCATGGACAGGGGGCACAATGAGCAGTTCTTC. This chain links TRBV6-1 with TRBJ2-1, with 11 bases identical to TRBD1. Trimming at V came to 7 bases and at J to 5 bases, leaving 1 base not matched to a gene. The CDR3 is made up of 13 amino acids. CDR1 MNHNS and CDR2 SASEGT come from the germline V gene.

Only one count was recorded for this clone. The CDR3: CASSLMGASKNNEQFF. The CDR3 coding sequence is TGTGCCAGCAGCCTAATGGGGGCTAGTAAGAACAATGAGCAGTTCTTC. The V gene is TRBV7-8, the J gene TRBJ2-1; D is possibly TRBD1 (6 bases). Trimming removed 5 bases from V and 5 bases from J, with 19 bases in between. Germline values: CDR1 SGHVS, CDR2 FQNEAQ. The CDR3 spans 16 residues.

This chain links TRBV9 with TRBJ2-1; TRBD2 matches at 7 bases. The junction had 9 bases not matched to a gene; V was cut back by 2 bases and J by 7 bases. Per germline, CDR1 SGDLS and CDR2 YYNGEE. CDR3 size: 15 residues. The CDR3 DNA is TGTGCCAGCAGCGTCGGGAGCGGGGCTGTGAATGAGCAGTTCTTC. Translated: CASSVGSGAVNEQFF.

This chain connects TRBV5-1 to TRBJ2-7; no reliable D call. From germline, CDR1 is SGHRS and CDR2 YFSETQ. This CDR3 region has 14 residues. V lost 0 bases to trimming and J lost 5 bases, with 12 bases between them. The CDR3 reads CASSLAIKANEQYF. The DNA for the CDR3 is TGCGCCAGCAGCTTGGCGATTAAGGCGAACGAGCAGTACTTC.

The CDR3: CASMKAFF. CDR3 DNA sequence: TGTGCCAGTATGAAGGCTTTCTTT. The J gene is TRBJ1-1, the V gene TRBV19, with D unresolved. V lost 7 bases and J 11 bases, leaving 5 bases between the germline ends. The CDR3 loop spans 8 amino acids. Looked up from germline, CDR1 is LNHDA and CDR2 is SQIVND (reference sequence).

This clone was found once. The CDR3 sequence: CASSEEALHEQFF. The CDR3 bases are TGTGCCAGCAGTGAAGAAGCTCTGCATGAGCAGTTCTTC. The chain links TRBV2 to TRBJ2-1; no clear D gene. The V and J ends lost 1 base and 8 bases respectively, with 9 bases between them. CDR1 SNHLY and CDR2 FYNNEI come from the germline V gene. The CDR3 runs 13 residues.

V is TRBV7-9 and J is TRBJ2-7, with 10 bases fitting TRBD2. The CDR3 has 14 residues. The V and J ends lost 7 bases and 2 bases, in that order; junction bases with no gene match: 5. CDR1 SEHNR and CDR2 FQNEAQ come from the germline V gene (reference sequence). In nucleotides, the CDR3 is TGTGCCAGCAAGGTAGCGGGAGGCCCCTACGAGCAGTACTTC. Protein: CASKVAGGPYEQYF.

V is TRBV27 and J is TRBJ2-7; D not certain. V shed 1 base and J shed 0 bases, with 10 bases lying between them. The CDR3 is 15 residues long. Germline assignment: CDR1 MNHEY and CDR2 SMNVEV (reference sequence). CDR3 sequence: CASSLLWWSSYEQYF. CDR3 in DNA: TGTGCCAGCAGTTTATTGTGGTGGTCCTCCTACGAGCAGTACTTC.

The gene calls are TRBV18 and TRBJ2-5; 8 nucleotides match TRBD1. The germline V gene encodes CDR1 KGHSH and CDR2 LQKENI. The CDR3 runs to 13 residues. Unmatched junction bases numbered 3, after V lost 5 bases and J lost 4 bases. The CDR3 region has the DNA TGTGCCAGCTCAGCCGGGACAGGAGAGACCCAGTACTTC. Translated: CASSAGTGETQYF.

This clone was observed a handful of times. The CDR3 DNA reads TGTGCCAGAAGCTTCAGACGGGGGTGGAATGGCTACACCTTC. Translating it yields CARSFRRGWNGYTF. This rearrangement joins TRBV5-3 to TRBJ1-2; D may be TRBD1 (5 bases). TRBV5-3 is an ORF; its function is uncertain. Between the trimmed V and J ends, which lost 2 bases and 6 bases, there was a span of 14 bases. The CDR3 consists of 14 residues.

The chain uses TRBV29-1 and TRBJ1-2, with 8 bases fitting TRBD1. Germline lookup yields CDR1 SQVTM and CDR2 ANQGSEA. J was trimmed by 9 bases and V by 4 bases; bases with no gene match: 4. This CDR3 is 11 amino acids long. CDR3 in amino acids: CSVAGGVSYTF. Written as DNA, the CDR3 is TGCAGCGTTGCAGGGGGCGTTAGCTACACCTTC.

The chain carries TRBV5-4 and TRBJ2-1; 9 bases align to TRBD2. CDR1 SGHNT and CDR2 YYREEE come from the germline V gene (reference sequence). The CDR3 extends over 17 amino acids. Trimming cost V 0 bases and J 5 bases; bases outside gene matches: 9. The CDR3 DNA follows: TGTGCCAGCAGCTTGGGGGTTAGCGGGGGACCCGACAATGAGCAGTTCTTC. Translated, it gives CASSLGVSGGPDNEQFF.

The chain has TRBV5-8 and TRBJ2-1; tentative D call: TRBD2 (5 bases). Germline V CDR1 and CDR2: SGHTS, YDEGEE. Deletions cut 2 bases from V and 6 bases from J, with 6 bases between. The CDR3 runs 12 residues. The CDR3 loop reads CASSFGVNEQFF. The CDR3 DNA follows: TGTGCCAGCAGCTTCGGGGTCAATGAGCAGTTCTTC.

The chain uses TRBV10-3 and TRBJ2-7; D perhaps matches TRBD1 (6 bases). Germline CDR1 ENHRY, CDR2 SYGVKD. V dropped 4 bases and J dropped 7 bases, with 14 bases sitting between them. This CDR3 contains 13 residues. This CDR3 is CAISVGDKYEQYF. In DNA form, the CDR3 reads TGTGCCATCAGTGTAGGGGACAAATATGAGCAGTACTTC.

This rearrangement joins TRBV4-2 to TRBJ2-5; D possibly uses TRBD1 or TRBD2 (5 bases each). Germline CDR1 is LGHNA and CDR2 is YNFKEQ. The germline V and J ends were trimmed by 1 base and 7 bases, with 19 bases remaining between them. The CDR3 loop spans 16 amino acids. The CDR3 nucleotides read TGTGCCAGCAGCCAAGGGACAAGCGGCCCCTACGGGACCCAGTACTTC. Amino acids: CASSQGTSGPYGTQYF.

The rearrangement links TRBV6-5 to TRBJ2-7; D may be TRBD1 (6 bases). V was cut by 0 bases and J by 6 bases, with 6 bases left in between. This CDR3 is built from 12 residues. CDR1 and CDR2 from the germline V gene are MNHEY and SVGAGI. The CDR3 is CASSYSGGEQYF. In DNA, the CDR3 is TGTGCCAGCAGTTACTCAGGGGGCGAGCAGTACTTC.

V and J are TRBV7-9 and TRBJ2-5; no clear D gene. The CDR3 length is 11 residues. V was cut by 5 bases and J by 5 bases, with 6 bases left in between. CDR1 is SEHNR, CDR2 FQNEAQ, per germline (reference sequence). The CDR3 loop is CASSRTETQYF. In DNA form, the CDR3 reads TGTGCCAGCAGCCGCACCGAGACCCAGTACTTC.